Following are 14 T cell receptor beta chains from one sample sequenced in a study of CD8 T cells in ankylosing spondylitis (dated by TCRdb to 2016 to 2017). Library prep was done by 5' RACE. Sequencing instrument: Illumina HiSeq 2500. The public reads were run again by TCRdb, first through fastp at Q25 and then through MiXCR, and only productive beta chains were kept. Each entry merges the rows of one CDR3 protein and shows their most common DNA and genes. This sample lists about 160,000 distinct CDR3 sequences; about 18% were detected once. The biggest ten clones account for under 9% of the sample. The specimen was blood, either unsorted or a sorted T cell fraction (not recorded which). The receptor set was obtained from a male donor with ankylosing spondylitis or in good health (not recorded which).

Ten or more counts support this clonotype. The CDR3 DNA sequence: TGTGCCAGCAGTACCATCACAGGGGTCGGGTACGAGCAGTACTTC. Its protein is CASSTITGVGYEQYF. J is TRBJ2-7 and V is TRBV2; 7 bases map to TRBD1. V lost 5 bases to trimming and J lost 4 bases; unmatched junction nucleotides: 11. The CDR3 length is 15 residues. Per germline, CDR1 SNHLY and CDR2 FYNNEI.

The rearrangement uses TRBV2 and TRBJ2-2; a possible D gene is TRBD2 (6 bases). Germline V gives CDR1 SNHLY, CDR2 FYNNEI. The ends were cut back, 9 bases at V and 4 bases at J, with 15 bases in the middle. This CDR3 region has 14 residues. CDR3 amino acids: CASHRGKGTGELFF. Here the CDR3 DNA reads TGTGCCAGTCATCGCGGGAAAGGCACCGGGGAGCTGTTTTTT.

This clonotype has at least ten counts. J is TRBJ2-1 and V is TRBV2; no definite D call. The CDR3 spans 13 residues. Germline assignment: CDR1 SNHLY and CDR2 FYNNEI. V gave up 8 bases and J gave up 0 bases, with 8 bases separating them. CDR3 protein: CASGVSSYNEQFF. In DNA, the CDR3 is TGTGCCAGCGGGGTTAGCTCCTACAATGAGCAGTTCTTC.

At least ten counts were recorded for this clonotype. The CDR3 DNA sequence: TGTGCCAGCAGTTTAGGAGCGGGATTCGAGCAGTACTTC. It translates to CASSLGAGFEQYF. V gene TRBV28 combines with J gene TRBJ2-7, with 7 bases aligning to TRBD2. Per the germline V gene, CDR1 is MDHEN and CDR2 is SYDVKM. V shed 2 bases, J shed 6 bases, and the junction held 4 bases outside the gene matches. The CDR3 is 13 residues long. The whole variable domain, remainder taken from reference TRBV28 and TRBJ2-7, is DVKVTQSSRYLVKRTGEKVFLECVQDMDHENMFWYRQDPGLGLRLIYFSYDVKMKEKGDIPEGYSVSREKKERFSLILESASTNQTSMYLCASSLGAGFEQYFGPGTRLTVT.

V and J are TRBV29-1 and TRBJ2-1; D not resolved. Germline V gene sequence: CDR1 SQVTM, CDR2 ANQGSEA. CDR3 size: 12 residues. The ends were cut back, 1 base at V and 11 bases at J, with 12 bases in the middle. The CDR3 here is CSVEGPESKQFF. The CDR3 DNA follows: TGCAGCGTTGAAGGGCCCGAATCAAAGCAGTTCTTC.

This clonotype has a handful of counts. The chain carries TRBV29-1 and TRBJ1-2; tentative D call: TRBD1 (5 bases). Germline-derived CDR1 and CDR2 are SQVTM and ANQGSEA. V lost 6 bases and J 14 bases, leaving 25 bases between the germline ends. CDR3 length equals 13 residues. CDR3 bases: TGCAGCGTCCTTTCTATTGAGACAGAGGGCCTAACCTTC. As protein: CSVLSIETEGLTF.

This clonotype was counted a few times. The rearrangement links TRBV20-1 to TRBJ2-3; D gene ambiguous. CDR3 length: 11 residues. CDR1 is DFQATT and CDR2 is SNEGSKA in the germline V gene (reference sequence). Trimming took off 0 bases at V and 6 bases at J, with 4 bases between the two ends. CDR3 protein: CSARDGDTQYF. In DNA, the CDR3 is TGCAGTGCTAGAGATGGGGATACGCAGTATTTT.

This clonotype came up many times. This sequence joins TRBV20-1 and TRBJ2-7; 7 positions match TRBD1. V shed 0 bases and J 5 bases; nucleotides not matched to a gene: 13. Per germline, CDR1 DFQATT and CDR2 SNEGSKA (reference sequence). The CDR3 has 16 residues. The CDR3: CSARDEKTGRLDEQYF. The DNA of the CDR3 is TGCAGTGCTAGAGATGAGAAGACAGGGAGACTCGACGAGCAGTACTTC.

This clonotype appeared a few times. J is TRBJ1-2 and V is TRBV12-3 or TRBV12-4; unclear D gene. Trimming removed 7 bases at V and 0 bases at J, with 9 bases between. The CDR3 loop spans 13 amino acids. The CDR3 reads CASIRSSNYGYTF. The DNA for the CDR3 is TGTGCCAGCATTCGAAGCTCTAACTATGGCTACACCTTC.

This clonotype was found a few times. The chain couples TRBV2 to TRBJ1-1; D possibly corresponds to TRBD1 (6 bases). V was pared by 3 bases and J by 1 base, with 12 bases between. The CDR3 extends over 15 amino acids. Germline loops: CDR1 SNHLY, CDR2 FYNNEI. Here the CDR3 reads CASSDFGRGNTEAFF. For the CDR3, the DNA is TGTGCCAGCAGTGATTTCGGCAGGGGGAACACTGAAGCTTTCTTT.

This clonotype has a handful of counts. The CDR3 nucleotides are TGCGCCAGCAGCCAAGACAGTCGAAGTAAGCCCCAGCATTTT. Translating gives CASSQDSRSKPQHF. This chain connects TRBV4-1 to TRBJ1-5; D not certain. The ends were cut back, 0 bases at V and 8 bases at J, with 11 bases in the middle. Per germline, CDR1 MGHRA and CDR2 YSYEKL. The CDR3 runs 14 residues.

This clonotype appeared many times. The genes are TRBV20-1 and TRBJ2-3; the D gene is possibly TRBD2 (5 bases). Trimming cost V 4 bases and J 6 bases, with 17 bases left between them. The germline V gene has CDR1 DFQATT and CDR2 SNEGSKA (reference sequence). The CDR3 extends over 14 amino acids. The CDR3 sequence: CSATSRLVSDTQYF. The CDR3 coding sequence is TGCAGTGCTACTAGCAGGTTGGTCTCGGATACGCAGTATTTT.

The chain carries TRBV6-2 or TRBV6-3 and TRBJ2-1, with TRBD2 identical over 8 bases. The CDR3 totals 13 residues. J was trimmed by 15 bases and V by 0 bases; bases with no gene match: 7. Germline loops: CDR1 MNHEY, CDR2 SVGEGT. CDR3 nucleotide sequence: TGTGCCAGCAGTTACTCGGGGACTAGGGAGGCGTTCTTC. Its translation is CASSYSGTREAFF.

This clonotype was counted many times. The chain joins TRBV29-1 to TRBJ1-5, with a weak D call TRBD1 (5 bases). V lost 4 bases and J lost 4, with 14 bases in between. This CDR3 contains 14 residues. Germline assignment: CDR1 SQVTM and CDR2 ANQGSEA. CDR3 sequence (DNA): TGCAGCGTTGTTCAGGGCGGGAAGAATCAGCCCCAGCATTTT. This encodes CSVVQGGKNQPQHF. The whole variable domain, filled in from reference TRBV29-1 and TRBJ1-5, reads SAVISQKPSRDICQRGTSLTIQCQVDSQVTMMFWYRQQPGQSLTLIATANQGSEATYESGFVIDKFPISRPNLTFSTLTVSNMSPEDSSIYLCSVVQGGKNQPQHFGDGTRLSIL.